This T cell receptor beta chain was identified in a study of OX40 agonist ivuxolimab in advanced cancers. Broadly, across the study: The costimulatory receptor OX40 (CD134) was targeted by ivuxolimab, a fully human IgG2 agonistic monoclonal antibody. Intravenous ivuxolimab was administered to patients every 2 weeks at six dose levels: 0.01, 0.1, 0.3, 1.5, 3 and 10 mg/kg. The paper reports the monotherapy dose-escalation portion (N = 52 patients) of the phase I ivuxolimab trial. The dose-escalation cohort was 82.7% male with a mean age of roughly 62 years, ranging from roughly 20 to 80. Partial responses occurred in three dose-escalation patients: two with cutaneous melanoma and one with hepatocellular carcinoma. Patients were allowed to have had prior anti-PD-1, anti-PD-L1 or anti-CTLA-4 therapy, and approximately 40% of the dose-escalation patients had been treated with checkpoint inhibitors. Peripheral TCRbeta sequencing was intended to test whether TCR sequence diversity was altered and clonal T-cell expansion was caused by ivuxolimab. Among the roughly 52 dose-escalation patients, 19 had hepatocellular carcinoma, approximately 15 melanoma, 9 renal cell carcinoma and 9 head and neck cancer.

The trial excluded patients who had a history of autoimmune disease or who were on systemic immunosuppression. Peripheral blood for TCR sequencing was collected from all dose cohorts at baseline, on cycle 4 day 1, and on cycle 7 day 1. The samples were taken from a phase I, first-in-human, multicenter, open-label dose-escalation trial of ivuxolimab. Adults with locally advanced or metastatic head and neck squamous cell, hepatocellular, melanoma or renal cell carcinoma were enrolled in the trial. Before TCR sequencing, CD4+ and CD8+ T cells were separately sorted from peripheral blood. What the work shows at the level of the full study, not this receptor alone: Low levels of normalized T-cell clonal expansion were also shown by some nonresponding patients. At doses from 0.1 to 3.0 mg/kg, clonal expansion was seen in both CD4+ and CD8+ blood T cells between baseline and week 6. After ivuxolimab, expanded clones were on average more numerous among CD8+ T cells than among CD4+ T cells. In the 0.1-3.0 mg/kg groups, partial responders were among the patients with the lowest normalized peripheral clonal expansion, particularly in CD8+ T cells. Antigen specificity was not determined for the clonally expanded peripheral T cells.

Sequences LNHDA (CDR1) and SQIVND (CDR2) are obtained from the germline V gene (reference sequence). Taken from cysteine to phenylalanine, the CDR3 has 17 residues. Kept here is only the CDR3 DNA, which spans 51 bases and is read in frame from base 1. V trim: 5 bases; J trim: 4 bases; unmatched bases: 6. To sequence the TCRbeta CDR3 region, genomic DNA was isolated from the sorted cells. TCRbeta CDR3 regions were sequenced using the immunoSEQ Assay. TCRdb carries this immuneACCESS record with in-frame sequences only. Its versions omit some clonotypes, under half of them owing to an unresolved V gene in the studies checked, with the rest unexplained. The sample table lists around 61,000 clones, roughly 84% of them with a count of one. More than 2% of the sample lies in the top ten. As regards this clone: The target of this receptor is not known. No much larger clonotype is one base removed from it; base qualities were not supplied.

The starting material was CD4+ or CD8+ T cells sorted from blood, obtained in a trial of the OX40 agonist ivuxolimab. This chain is built from TRBV19 and TRBJ2-2; 14 nucleotides in the junction match TRBD2. The TCR sequence derives from an adult with an advanced solid tumor such as melanoma, head and neck, liver or kidney cancer. The base sequence is TGTGCCAGTAGTCGAGGGACTAGCGGGAGTGGCACCGGGGAGCTGTTTTTT. It encodes CASSRGTSGSGTGELFF.